The entry that follows covers one T cell receptor beta chain sequence. The record originates from a study of blood T cells in healthy people across ages. This CDR3 is 14 amino acids long. V lost 6 bases, J lost 5 bases, and 9 bases stayed unmatched. From germline, CDR1 is SEHNR and CDR2 FQNEAQ (reference sequence). For the second PCR, which ran for about 7 to 11 cycles, a sample-barcoded 5' primer and a J-beta primer mix were used. MiXCR was run by TCRdb on the 5' RACE reads, yielding one entry per CDR3 protein. The sample has roughly 570,000 distinct CDR3 sequences; 27% are singletons. Sequencing was done on a sample of blood. The sequence was collected from a woman between 70 and 85 years old in good health. This chain joins TRBV7-9 and TRBJ2-5; 7 bases line up with TRBD1. CDR3 DNA: TGTGCCAGCAGACCTGACAGGGCCGGGGAGACCCAGTACTTC. Translating it yields CASRPDRAGETQYF.